This entry lists 27 T cell receptor beta chains sequenced from one sample in a study of cytomegalovirus exposure and HLA in healthy donors. The PCR employed 60 Vbeta primers together with 13 Jbeta primers. Profiling relied on immunoSEQ multiplex PCR, and the TCRdb table lists in-frame clones only, not all of them. The table has 120,000 or so clones, approximately 17% seen once. The sequencing input was PBMCs. The origin of the receptors is a female donor in good health and CMV-seropositive.

This clone was seen a handful of times. This chain uses TRBV7-3 with TRBJ2-1; D is unclear. The CDR3 spans 15 residues. The germline V gene has CDR1 SGHTA and CDR2 FQGTGA. The germline V and J ends were trimmed by 3 bases and 8 bases, with 17 bases remaining between them. The CDR3 DNA sequence: TGTGCCAGCAGCTTTGCCCTGAGGTCGTTCGATGAGCAGTTCTTC. This translates into CASSFALRSFDEQFF.

The chain combines TRBV30 with TRBJ2-3; 7 nucleotides match TRBD2. Germline CDR1 GTSNPN, CDR2 SVGIG (reference sequence). V was pared by 0 bases and J by 2 bases, with 17 bases of the junction left unmatched. The CDR3 spans 19 residues. The CDR3 nucleotides read TGTGCCTGGAGTGTACGATTCTTCGCGGGGGACTTAAACACAGATACGCAGTATTTT. Its protein product is CAWSVRFFAGDLNTDTQYF.

This clone has a handful of counts. V is TRBV10-3 and J is TRBJ2-5; 8 bases fit TRBD1. Trimming cost V 6 bases and J 5 bases; bases outside gene matches: 5. Per the germline V gene, CDR1 is ENHRY and CDR2 is SYGVKD. The CDR3 extends over 13 amino acids. CDR3 sequence reads: CAIRDRAGETQYF. The CDR3 DNA reads TGTGCCATCAGGGACAGGGCTGGGGAGACCCAGTACTTC.

The rearrangement links TRBV7-3 to TRBJ2-3, with 7 bases lining up with TRBD2. The CDR3 extends over 14 amino acids. Germline-derived CDR1 and CDR2 are SGHTA and FQGTGA. Losses at the gene ends were 1 base for V and 4 bases for J; bases not matched to a gene: 2. The CDR3 DNA sequence: TGTGCCAGCAGCTTAAACGGACTAGCAGATACGCAGTATTTT. Translation gives CASSLNGLADTQYF.

The chain employs TRBV4-2 and TRBJ2-7; 9 bases align to TRBD2. The ends lost 3 bases at V and 3 bases at J; junction bases unmatched: 6. The germline V gene has CDR1 LGHNA and CDR2 YNFKEQ. The CDR3 contains 15 residues. The CDR3 nucleotides read TGTGCCAGCAGCCAGGATTCGACTAGCGGCTACGAGCAGTACTTC. The encoded protein is CASSQDSTSGYEQYF.

The CDR3 loop is CASTSRQGITEAFF. CDR3 coding DNA: TGTGCCAGCACCAGCCGACAGGGGATTACTGAAGCTTTCTTT. The chain combines TRBV2 with TRBJ1-1; TRBD1 matches 8 bases. Germline loops: CDR1 SNHLY, CDR2 FYNNEI. The V segment lost 7 bases and the J segment 5 bases; nucleotides outside the gene matches: 9. The CDR3 spans 14 residues.

The chain couples TRBV27 to TRBJ1-1, with D tentatively TRBD1 (6 bases). Germline loops: CDR1 MNHEY, CDR2 SMNVEV (reference sequence). V shed 0 bases and J shed 5 bases, with 22 bases lying between them. The CDR3 is 18 residues long. This chain's CDR3 is CASSLSIVPGGGRTEAFF. For the CDR3, the DNA is TGTGCCAGCAGTTTATCTATTGTTCCGGGGGGCGGTAGGACTGAAGCTTTCTTT.

This chain links TRBV4-1 with TRBJ2-5; D may be TRBD2 (7 bases). This CDR3 is 16 amino acids long. The ends were cut back, 1 base at V and 3 bases at J, with 15 bases in the middle. Per germline, CDR1 MGHRA and CDR2 YSYEKL. CDR3 DNA: TGCGCCAGCAGCCAAGCGGGGGAGGGGGTGGAAGAGACCCAGTACTTC. Protein product: CASSQAGEGVEETQYF.

This clone was observed a few times. The chain links TRBV5-1 to TRBJ1-4; no clear D. This CDR3 spans 14 amino acids. Deletions cut 4 bases from V and 8 bases from J, with 15 bases between. Germline assignment: CDR1 SGHRS and CDR2 YFSETQ. The CDR3 reads CASSLTGRGEKLFF. CDR3 nucleotide sequence: TGCGCCAGCAGCCTCACCGGGAGAGGAGAAAAACTGTTTTTT. Using reference TRBV5-1 and TRBJ1-4 for the parts outside the CDR3, the full variable domain is KAGVTQTPRYLIKTRGQQVTLSCSPISGHRSVSWYQQTPGQGLQFLFEYFSETQRNKGNFPGRFSGRQFSNSRSEMNVSTLELGDSALYLCASSLTGRGEKLFFGSGTQLSVL.

The chain has TRBV4-2 and TRBJ2-1; 7 positions agree with TRBD2. Trimming cost V 1 base and J 0 bases; bases outside gene matches: 3. The CDR3 has 16 residues. Germline CDR1 and CDR2: LGHNA and YNFKEQ. The CDR3 DNA sequence: TGTGCCAGCAGCCAAGTGCTAGCGGCCTCCTACAATGAGCAGTTCTTC. Translation: CASSQVLAASYNEQFF.

Only one count was recorded for this clone. The V and J genes are TRBV10-3 and TRBJ1-4; maybe TRBD1 (5 bases). V lost 8 bases and J lost 5, with 12 bases in between. Looked up from germline, CDR1 is ENHRY and CDR2 is SYGVKD. The CDR3 is 13 amino acids. This chain's CDR3 is CAIATVANEKLFF. As DNA, the CDR3 is TGTGCCATCGCGACAGTCGCAAATGAAAAACTGTTTTTT.

This clone was picked up a small number of times. The CDR3 here is CANPTGTSGCRKETQYF. CDR3 nucleotides: TGTGCCAACCCGACGGGGACTAGCGGGTGTAGGAAGGAGACCCAGTACTTC. This chain uses TRBV27 with TRBJ2-5; 12 bases are shared with TRBD2. The CDR3 has 17 residues. Germline CDR1 is MNHEY and CDR2 is SMNVEV (reference sequence). V lost 10 bases to trimming and J lost 5 bases; unmatched junction nucleotides: 17.

The genes are TRBV19 and TRBJ2-3, with D perhaps matching TRBD1 (6 bases). Germline assignment: CDR1 LNHDA and CDR2 SQIVND (reference sequence). V gave up 5 bases and J gave up 2 bases, with 17 bases separating them. The CDR3 runs 16 residues. The CDR3 sequence: CASSVGRQAHTDTQYF. In DNA, the CDR3 is TGTGCCAGTAGTGTAGGAAGACAGGCCCACACAGATACGCAGTATTTT.

This clone has more than one count but fewer than ten. The rearrangement uses TRBV30 and TRBJ1-2; 9 bases match TRBD1. This CDR3 has 16 amino acids. The J segment lost 7 bases and the V segment lost 5 bases, leaving 17 bases of the junction unmatched. Germline CDR1 is GTSNPN and CDR2 is SVGIG (reference sequence). Here the CDR3 DNA reads TGTGCCTGGGCCGAGGGGACAGGGAGGCTTTCCGGTGGCTACACCTTC. It encodes CAWAEGTGRLSGGYTF.

This clone has more than one count but fewer than ten. The chain is built from TRBV29-1 and TRBJ2-3, with 7 bases matching TRBD1. The length of the CDR3 is 14 residues. With V trimmed by 4 bases and J by 5 bases, 9 bases remained unmatched. CDR1 SQVTM and CDR2 ANQGSEA come from the germline V gene. CDR3 coding DNA: TGCAGCGTTGTGGGACAGCCAACGGTAGATACGCAGTATTTT. It specifies CSVVGQPTVDTQYF.

This clone was found a few times. This chain uses TRBV5-6 with TRBJ1-1; tentative D call: TRBD1 (6 bases). Deletions cut 3 bases from V and 3 bases from J, with 15 bases between. The CDR3 covers 15 residues. The V gene's germline CDR1 is SGHDT and CDR2 YYEEEE. The CDR3 nucleotides read TGTGCCAGCAGCTGGGGGCCGGGGACGGACACTGAAGCTTTCTTT. Protein sequence: CASSWGPGTDTEAFF. Full variable domain (outside the CDR3, taken from reference TRBV5-6 and TRBJ1-1): DAGVTQSPTHLIKTRGQQVTLRCSPKSGHDTVSWYQQALGQGPQFIFQYYEEEERQRGNFPDRFSGHQFPNYSSELNVNALLLGDSALYLCASSWGPGTDTEAFFGQGTRLTVV.

The chain joins TRBV4-1 to TRBJ2-2; D possibly corresponds to TRBD2 (7 bases). This CDR3 is built from 15 residues. V was trimmed by 4 bases and J by 0 bases, leaving 9 bases between them. Per the germline V gene, CDR1 is MGHRA and CDR2 is YSYEKL. Here the CDR3 reads CASSRGGPNTGELFF. The CDR3 DNA reads as TGCGCCAGCAGCCGCGGGGGCCCGAACACCGGGGAGCTGTTTTTT.

The rearrangement joins TRBV5-6 to TRBJ2-7; 8 bases line up with TRBD1. From germline, CDR1 is SGHDT and CDR2 YYEEEE. The CDR3 extends over 15 amino acids. V lost 2 bases and J lost 3; bases outside the gene matches: 7. As DNA, the CDR3 is TGTGCCAGCAGCTTAATTGGACAGGGCTACTACGAGCAGTACTTC. Translating gives CASSLIGQGYYEQYF.

The rearrangement uses TRBV11-2 and TRBJ1-6, with 7 bases identical to TRBD1. Per the germline V gene, CDR1 is SGHAT and CDR2 is FQNNGV. The CDR3 contains 16 residues. Germline trimming cut 2 bases from V and 6 bases from J; bases unmatched to any gene: 7. As DNA, the CDR3 is TGTGCCAGCAGCTTAACACCGACAGGGACTAATTCACCCCTCCACTTT. Translated, it gives CASSLTPTGTNSPLHF. The full variable domain, in which reference TRBV11-2 and TRBJ1-6 provide the parts outside the CDR3, is EAGVAQSPRYKIIEKRQSVAFWCNPISGHATLYWYQQILGQGPKLLIQFQNNGVVDDSQLPKDRFSAERLKGVDSTLKIQPAKLEDSAVYLCASSLTPTGTNSPLHFGNGTRLTVT.

The V and J genes are TRBV6-1 and TRBJ2-1; 12 nucleotides match TRBD2. J was trimmed by 3 bases and V by 5 bases; bases with no gene match: 2. This CDR3 has 15 amino acids. CDR1 is MNHNS and CDR2 is SASEGT in the germline V gene. CDR3: CASSWTSGDYNEQFF. The CDR3 nucleotides are TGTGCCAGCAGTTGGACTAGCGGGGACTACAATGAGCAGTTCTTC.

In its sample, this clone was seen a few times. The same CDR3 also results from other DNA sequences found in this sample. This sequence joins TRBV5-1 and TRBJ1-1; D might be TRBD1 (6 bases). Germline CDR1 is SGHRS and CDR2 is YFSETQ. V was clipped by 5 bases and J by 1 base, with 9 bases between them. The CDR3 is 13 residues long. CDR3 in amino acids: CASRKDRNTEAFF. For the CDR3, the DNA is TGCGCCAGCAGAAAGGACAGGAACACTGAAGCTTTCTTT.

This chain connects TRBV25-1 to TRBJ2-7, with TRBD1 matching 9 bases. Germline V gives CDR1 MGHDK, CDR2 SYGVNS. Trimming cost V 4 bases and J 3 bases; bases outside gene matches: 7. The CDR3 extends over 15 amino acids. In nucleotides, the CDR3 is TGTGCCAGCAGTGGTAGACAGGGGGTTAGCTACGAGCAGTACTTC. The encoded protein is CASSGRQGVSYEQYF.

This clone was seen more than once but under ten times. The chain employs TRBV6-6 and TRBJ1-3, with 7 nucleotides matching TRBD1. The CDR3 is 16 amino acids. V was clipped by 5 bases and J by 0 bases; unmatched bases: 7. Germline CDR1 MNHNY, CDR2 SVGAGI (reference sequence). The CDR3 region is CASSPQGSSSGNTIYF. The CDR3 DNA is TGTGCCAGCAGTCCACAGGGGTCCAGCTCTGGAAACACCATATATTTT.

J is TRBJ2-7 and V is TRBV5-1, with a possible D match to TRBD2 (5 bases). This CDR3 spans 14 amino acids. V was shortened by 0 bases and J by 9 bases, with 16 bases between the two germline ends. Per germline, CDR1 SGHRS and CDR2 YFSETQ. In DNA, the CDR3 is TGCGCCAGCAGCTTGGCGGGGAGAGGTTCCGGGCAGTACTTC. The encoded protein is CASSLAGRGSGQYF.

The chain links TRBV6-6 to TRBJ2-7; the D gene is possibly TRBD2 (6 bases). This CDR3 has 13 residues. From germline, CDR1 is MNHNY and CDR2 SVGAGI (reference sequence). Trimming left V 7 bases short and J 6 bases short, with 16 bases between. The CDR3 DNA follows: TGTGCCAGCACATCCGCGGGACTCGGCGAGCAGTACTTC. It specifies CASTSAGLGEQYF.

This clone was observed a few times. The genes are TRBV5-3 and TRBJ1-5; the D gene is possibly TRBD1 (6 bases). TRBV5-3 is flagged as an ORF with uncertain function. Trimming cost V 5 bases and J 5 bases, with 8 bases left between them. The length of the CDR3 is 12 residues. CDR3 sequence (DNA): TGTGCCAGAAGACAGGGAGATCAGCCCCAGCATTTT. Amino acid sequence: CARRQGDQPQHF.

CDR3 sequence: CASSQDVQGVMNTEAFF. In DNA form, the CDR3 reads TGTGCCAGCAGCCAAGATGTACAGGGCGTAATGAACACTGAAGCTTTCTTT. The V call is TRBV14, the J call TRBJ1-1; TRBD1 is a possible D gene (6 bases). With 0 bases removed from V and 0 bases from J, the gap between germline ends came to 14 bases. Germline V gene sequence: CDR1 SGHDN, CDR2 FVKESK. This CDR3 is 17 amino acids long.